These 9 T cell receptor beta chains were sequenced from one sample in a study of OX40 agonist ivuxolimab in advanced cancers. TCRdb's table, derived via immunoSEQ multiplex PCR, lists solely in-frame clones and lacks some. The sample consists of roughly 60,000 clones, 80% to 90% of them appearing once. The source was CD4+ or CD8+ T cells sorted from blood, collected in a trial of the OX40 agonist ivuxolimab. The receptors were gathered from an adult with an advanced solid tumor such as melanoma, head and neck, liver or kidney cancer.

The chain links TRBV27 to TRBJ2-1, with 11 bases that match TRBD2. Per germline, CDR1 MNHEY and CDR2 SMNVEV (reference sequence). The CDR3 is 15 residues long. V gave up 7 bases and J gave up 2 bases; unmatched junction bases: 4. Here the CDR3 reads CASILAGGPYNEQFF. The DNA of the CDR3 is TGTGCCAGCATTCTAGCGGGAGGCCCCTACAATGAGCAGTTCTTC.

CDR3 nucleotides: TGTGCCAGCAGCCAGGTAAATCAGCCCCAGCATTTT. Its translation is CASSQVNQPQHF. The chain is built from TRBV16 and TRBJ1-5; the D is unclear. CDR1 is KGHSY, CDR2 FQNENV, per germline. V dropped 3 bases and J dropped 4 bases, with 4 bases sitting between them. The CDR3 loop spans 12 amino acids.

The rearrangement joins TRBV5-4 to TRBJ2-7; D not certain. The CDR3 sequence is 15 residues long. CDR1 is SGHNT and CDR2 is YYREEE in the germline V gene (reference sequence). V lost 2 bases, J lost 3 bases, and 15 bases lay in between. The CDR3 reads CASSLHPGTLYEQYF. The CDR3, as DNA: TGTGCCAGCAGCTTACATCCCGGTACACTCTACGAGCAGTACTTC.

V is TRBV10-1 and J is TRBJ2-5; 7 bases map to TRBD1. The V and J ends lost 8 bases and 4 bases, in that order; junction bases with no gene match: 1. Germline V CDR1 and CDR2: WNHNN, SYGVQD (reference sequence). The CDR3 spans 11 residues. CDR3 region: CASDRVETQYF. The CDR3 DNA follows: TGCGCCAGCGACAGGGTAGAGACCCAGTACTTC.

The rearrangement links TRBV4-1 to TRBJ2-2; D uncertain. The germline V and J ends were trimmed by 5 bases and 4 bases, with 5 bases remaining between them. CDR1 and CDR2 (germline): MGHRA, YSYEKL. The CDR3 consists of 12 residues. CDR3 in DNA: TGCGCCAGCAGCTTATTCACCGGGGAGCTGTTTTTT. This sequence encodes CASSLFTGELFF.

The chain employs TRBV6-5 and TRBJ2-3; 8 bases line up with TRBD2. The CDR3 spans 15 residues. Per the germline V gene, CDR1 is MNHEY and CDR2 is SVGAGI. J gave up 1 base and V 7 bases, and 7 bases lay outside the gene matches. In DNA, the CDR3 is TGTGCCAGCACCCCAAGGCGGGGGGGCACAGATACGCAGTATTTT. This codes for CASTPRRGGTDTQYF.

The V call is TRBV7-9, the J call TRBJ1-2; TRBD1 might be the D (5 bases). Germline-derived CDR1 and CDR2 are SEHNR and FQNEAQ (reference sequence). CDR3 size: 14 residues. V was pared by 5 bases and J by 0 bases, with 10 bases between. CDR3 DNA sequence: TGTGCCAGCAGCGGGGGAACCGCTAACTATGGCTACACCTTC. Protein: CASSGGTANYGYTF.

The chain uses TRBV5-6 and TRBJ1-1; D may be TRBD1 (6 bases). Germline CDR1 SGHDT, CDR2 YYEEEE. Trimming stripped 4 bases from V and 1 base from J, with 17 bases between. The CDR3 is 16 amino acids. For the CDR3, the DNA is TGTGCCAGCAGCCCCGGGTATGGGGGCGCGAACACTGAAGCTTTCTTT. This encodes CASSPGYGGANTEAFF.

The chain is built from TRBV19 and TRBJ1-5; 8 bases line up with TRBD1. The junction had 3 bases not matched to a gene; V was cut back by 10 bases and J by 4 bases. Germline CDR1 and CDR2: LNHDA and SQIVND (reference sequence). The CDR3 is 12 amino acids. DNA for the CDR3: TGTGCCACCCGACAGGGGAATCAGCCCCAGCATTTT. Amino acid sequence: CATRQGNQPQHF.